A single sample is the source of the 22 T cell receptor beta chains below, sequenced in a study of T cell responses to AZD1222 COVID-19 vaccine. The assay was immunoSEQ multiplex PCR, and TCRdb's table has in-frame clones only and misses some. Here the sample spans 150,000 to 180,000 clones, about 86% being singletons. The source was peripheral blood, collected on day 0 of MenACWY control vaccination. All receptors derive from an adult in good health.

A single count supports this clone. CDR3 coding DNA: TGCGCCAGCAGCCCGACAGGAAATAACTATGGCTACACCTTC. The encoded protein is CASSPTGNNYGYTF. The chain uses TRBV4-1 and TRBJ1-2; D possibly corresponds to TRBD1 (6 bases). The CDR3 runs 14 residues. CDR1 and CDR2 from the germline V gene are MGHRA and YSYEKL. Deletions cut 4 bases from V and 1 base from J, with 10 bases between.

This chain uses TRBV4-2 with TRBJ1-1; weak D call: TRBD1 (5 bases). The CDR3 is 14 amino acids. Trimming left V 0 bases short and J 11 bases short, with 16 bases between. CDR1 and CDR2 from the germline V gene are LGHNA and YNFKEQ. CDR3 sequence: CASSQDRTPGKAFF. CDR3 nucleotide sequence: TGTGCCAGCAGCCAAGATCGCACCCCAGGGAAGGCTTTCTTT.

The chain links TRBV4-1 to TRBJ2-1, with 7 bases identical to TRBD2. This CDR3 has 17 residues. Trimming took 0 bases from V and 6 from J; bases not matched to a gene: 11. Looked up from germline, CDR1 is MGHRA and CDR2 is YSYEKL. The CDR3 DNA reads TGCGCCAGCAGCCAAGATGAGTGGCTAGCGGCCTTCAATGAGCAGTTCTTC. As protein: CASSQDEWLAAFNEQFF.

This chain joins TRBV7-8 and TRBJ1-1; no firm D call. Germline V gives CDR1 SGHVS, CDR2 FQNEAQ. V dropped 5 bases and J dropped 4 bases, with 14 bases sitting between them. This CDR3 is 14 amino acids long. CDR3 amino acids: CASSMARGGTEAFF. In DNA form, the CDR3 reads TGTGCCAGCAGCATGGCACGTGGCGGCACTGAAGCTTTCTTT.

The chain has TRBV5-1 and TRBJ1-1, with TRBD1 identical over 7 bases. With 4 bases clipped from V and 6 bases from J, the junction kept 24 bases outside the gene matches. CDR1 and CDR2 (germline): SGHRS, YFSETQ. The CDR3 is made up of 19 amino acids. DNA of the CDR3: TGCGCCAGCAGCCCGATGTGGTTAGGGGGCCGGGATGAAGGGTCTGAAGCTTTCTTT. Encoded protein: CASSPMWLGGRDEGSEAFF. Using reference TRBV5-1 and TRBJ1-1 for the parts outside the CDR3, the full variable domain is KAGVTQTPRYLIKTRGQQVTLSCSPISGHRSVSWYQQTPGQGLQFLFEYFSETQRNKGNFPGRFSGRQFSNSRSEMNVSTLELGDSALYLCASSPMWLGGRDEGSEAFFGQGTRLTVV.

The V call is TRBV27, the J call TRBJ1-2; 9 bases are shared with TRBD1. V lost 11 bases and J lost 2; bases outside the gene matches: 15. Germline values: CDR1 MNHEY, CDR2 SMNVEV (reference sequence). The CDR3 loop spans 16 amino acids. The CDR3 coding sequence is TGTGCCCCGAAGAACACACGGGACAGGGTCAACTATGGCTACACCTTC. Its protein product is CAPKNTRDRVNYGYTF.

The rearrangement uses TRBV7-2 and TRBJ2-4; no firm D call. Deletions cut 5 bases from V and 5 bases from J, with 13 bases between. CDR1 and CDR2 (germline): SGHTA, FQGNSA. The CDR3 has 14 amino acids. The CDR3 DNA reads TGTGCCAGCAGCCTCTCTCGGGCTCAAAACATTCAGTACTTC. Its translation: CASSLSRAQNIQYF.

A few counts support this clone. The chain has TRBV3-1 (or the pseudogene TRBV3-2) and TRBJ2-1, with 9 bases fitting TRBD1. Germline loops: CDR1 LGHDT, CDR2 YNNKEL (reference sequence). V shed 1 base and J 14 bases; nucleotides not matched to a gene: 6. CDR3 length: 13 amino acids. The CDR3 region is CASSQAWGQGEFF. Written as DNA, the CDR3 is TGTGCCAGCAGCCAAGCGTGGGGACAGGGTGAGTTCTTC.

The chain links TRBV11-3 to TRBJ2-5; possible D gene TRBD2, 5 bases. The V end lost 5 bases, the J end lost 0 bases, and 16 bases lay between the germline ends. There are 16 residues in the CDR3. The germline CDR1 and CDR2 sequences are SGHNT and YENEEA. The CDR3 coding sequence is TGTGCCAGCAGCGGGTTGGACTCTTGGTACCAAGAGACCCAGTACTTC. Its translation is CASSGLDSWYQETQYF. The full variable domain, in which reference TRBV11-3 and TRBJ2-5 provide the parts outside the CDR3, is EAGVVQSPRYKIIEKKQPVAFWCNPISGHNTLYWYLQNLGQGPELLIRYENEEAVDDSQLPKDRFSAERLKGVDSTLKIQPAELGDSAVYLCASSGLDSWYQETQYFGPGTRLLVL.

The genes are TRBV19 and TRBJ2-3; possibly TRBD2 for D (5 bases). V was clipped by 2 bases and J by 9 bases, with 15 bases between them. The CDR3 length is 14 residues. From germline, CDR1 is LNHDA and CDR2 SQIVND (reference sequence). The DNA for the CDR3 is TGTGCCAGTAGTATAATGGGTCGGAGCGGAACGCAGTATTTT. Amino acid sequence: CASSIMGRSGTQYF.

This clone has just a few counts. V and J are TRBV19 and TRBJ2-2; no clear D gene. The CDR3 contains 13 residues. CDR1 and CDR2 from the germline V gene are LNHDA and SQIVND (reference sequence). V shed 7 bases and J shed 0 bases, with 6 bases lying between them. CDR3 coding DNA: TGTGCCAGTATACGGGCGAACACCGGGGAGCTGTTTTTT. Translated: CASIRANTGELFF.

The V and J genes are TRBV6-2 or TRBV6-3 and TRBJ1-3, with D unclear. This CDR3 spans 17 amino acids. The ends were cut back, 2 bases at V and 6 bases at J, with 20 bases in the middle. Looked up from germline, CDR1 is MNHEY and CDR2 is SVGEGT. CDR3 protein: CASSYPIGRPEENTIYF. As DNA, the CDR3 is TGTGCCAGCAGTTACCCCATTGGACGCCCTGAGGAAAACACCATATATTTT.

This clone was found once. The gene calls are TRBV2 and TRBJ1-2; TRBD1 might be the D (6 bases). This CDR3 is 12 amino acids long. Germline V lookup: CDR1 SNHLY, CDR2 FYNNEI. The V and J ends lost 6 bases and 5 bases respectively, with 10 bases between them. The CDR3 bases are TGTGCCAGCAGGCAACAGGGTTATGGCTACACCTTC. Protein: CASRQQGYGYTF.

The V gene is TRBV19, the J gene TRBJ2-7; 9 bases are shared with TRBD2. Germline V gene data show CDR1 as LNHDA and CDR2 as SQIVND (reference sequence). CDR3 length equals 14 residues. The trim removed 1 base at V and 6 bases at J, leaving 4 bases unmatched. In nucleotides, the CDR3 is TGTGCCAGTAGTATAGGTAGCGGGAGCGTCGAGCAGTACTTC. Translating gives CASSIGSGSVEQYF.

This chain connects TRBV10-3 to TRBJ1-1; a weak D match, TRBD1 (5 bases). In germline, CDR1 is ENHRY, CDR2 SYGVKD. V was cut by 6 bases and J by 3 bases, with 11 bases left in between. This CDR3 is 13 amino acids long. For the CDR3, the DNA is TGTGCCATCAGCGGACGGGGGGACACTGAAGCTTTCTTT. Its translation: CAISGRGDTEAFF.

V and J are TRBV10-3 and TRBJ2-2; 11 bases are a match to TRBD1. Germline lookup yields CDR1 ENHRY and CDR2 SYGVKD. V lost 5 bases to trimming and J lost 5 bases; unmatched junction nucleotides: 4. The CDR3 sequence is 15 residues long. DNA of the CDR3: TGTGCCATCAGTCCGGGACAGGGGGGGACCGGGGAGCTGTTTTTT. It encodes CAISPGQGGTGELFF.

The CDR3 nucleotides are TGTGCCAGCAGACGACAGGGGGGCAGTAATGAAAAACTGTTTTTT. Translation gives CASRRQGGSNEKLFF. The V gene is TRBV28, the J gene TRBJ1-4, with 9 bases matching TRBD1. Unmatched junction bases numbered 6, after V lost 6 bases and J lost 4 bases. This CDR3 comprises 15 residues. The germline gives CDR1 MDHEN, CDR2 SYDVKM.

The CDR3 sequence: CASSPAGLIRTDTQYF. In nucleotides, the CDR3 is TGCGCCAGCAGCCCCGCAGGATTAATCCGCACAGATACGCAGTATTTT. This chain connects TRBV4-1 to TRBJ2-3; D is uncertain. The V and J ends lost 4 bases and 1 base respectively, with 15 bases between them. CDR1 is MGHRA and CDR2 is YSYEKL in the germline V gene. CDR3 length equals 16 residues.

The chain has TRBV5-6 and TRBJ1-2; no firm D call. The CDR3 has 13 amino acids. Trimming left V 0 bases short and J 3 bases short, with 6 bases between. CDR1 and CDR2 (germline): SGHDT, YYEEEE. The CDR3 loop is CASSLVPDYGYTF. The CDR3 DNA reads as TGTGCCAGCAGCTTGGTTCCAGACTATGGCTACACCTTC.

This sequence joins TRBV1 and TRBJ2-7; no check of the table's D call, TRBD2, against the DNA was made. TRBV1 is given as a pseudogene. This CDR3 spans 18 amino acids. CDR3 amino acids: CTSSQDRPGGLESYEQYV. CDR3 coding DNA: TGCACCAGCAGCCAAGATAGGCCCGGGGGGCTTGAGTCTTACGAGCAGTACGTC.

This sequence joins TRBV25-1 and TRBJ1-2; D unresolved. The CDR3 covers 14 residues. Germline lookup yields CDR1 MGHDK and CDR2 SYGVNS. Between the trimmed V and J ends, which lost 4 bases and 3 bases, there was a span of 12 bases. The CDR3 region is CASSGGLGYYGYTF. In DNA form, the CDR3 reads TGTGCCAGCAGTGGAGGGTTGGGGTACTATGGCTACACCTTC.

The chain links TRBV5-4 to TRBJ2-6, with TRBD1 identical over 7 bases. The V gene's germline CDR1 is SGHNT and CDR2 YYREEE (reference sequence). V was pared by 2 bases and J by 3 bases, with 8 bases of the junction left unmatched. The CDR3 loop spans 17 amino acids. CDR3 protein: CASSLGSGGNGANVLTF. The CDR3 DNA sequence: TGTGCCAGCAGCTTAGGGTCAGGGGGAAATGGGGCCAACGTCCTGACTTTC.